The clone carrying this TCR beta chain came up many times. Its antigen remains unidentified. The source of the sample is a study of T cells after posttransplantation cyclophosphamide. With V trimmed by 3 bases and J by 9 bases, 8 bases remained unmatched. Germline V gene data show CDR1 as SEHNR and CDR2 as FQNEAQ (reference sequence). The CDR3 is 13 amino acids. Sequencing was performed with immunoSEQ multiplex PCR; in TCRdb, only in-frame clones are kept and a portion is missing. The data list 40,000 to 55,000 clones, none observed once; 2% to 2.5% falls to the top ten. The related graft donor's blood sample was taken on the day of bone marrow donation. Study outcomes and limitations: TRB overlap between skin or GI tissue T cells and blood was limited. TRB clonality was highly associated with recipient CMV seropositivity and reactivation. Donor CD8+ memory clones often dominated recipient blood repertoires at later times.

The TCR sequence derives from a man aged 35 to 55 in good health, CMV-negative, and a related stem cell transplant donor. Input material: PBMCs. This chain links TRBV7-9 with TRBJ2-7; 7 bases match TRBD1. CDR3 loop: CASSFLDRDVQYF. CDR3 DNA: TGTGCCAGCAGCTTTCTAGACAGGGACGTGCAGTACTTC.